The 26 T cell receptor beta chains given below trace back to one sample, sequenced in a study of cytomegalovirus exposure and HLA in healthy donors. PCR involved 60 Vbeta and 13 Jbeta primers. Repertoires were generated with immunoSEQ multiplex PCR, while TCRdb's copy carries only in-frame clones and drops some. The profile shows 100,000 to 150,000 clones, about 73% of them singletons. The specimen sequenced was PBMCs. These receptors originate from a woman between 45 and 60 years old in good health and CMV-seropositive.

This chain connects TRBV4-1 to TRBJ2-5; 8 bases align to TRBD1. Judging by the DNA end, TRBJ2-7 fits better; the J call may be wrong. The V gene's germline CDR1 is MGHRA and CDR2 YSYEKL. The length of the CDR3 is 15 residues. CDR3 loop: CASSQPGTGSYEQYF. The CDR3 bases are TGCGCCAGCAGCCAACCCGGGACAGGATCCTACGAGCAGTACTTC.

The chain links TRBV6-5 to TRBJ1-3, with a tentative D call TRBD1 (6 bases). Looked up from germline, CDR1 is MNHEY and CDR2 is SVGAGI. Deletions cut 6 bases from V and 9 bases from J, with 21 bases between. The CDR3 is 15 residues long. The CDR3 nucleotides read TGTGCCAGCAGCCGTGGACAGAGACACCCGGGCACCATATATTTT. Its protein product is CASSRGQRHPGTIYF.

Written as DNA, the CDR3 is TGTGCCAGCACTACAGGGAGTTATTCACCCCTCCACTTT. This encodes CASTTGSYSPLHF. V is TRBV2 and J is TRBJ1-6; D perhaps matches TRBD1 (6 bases). Germline assignment: CDR1 SNHLY and CDR2 FYNNEI. CDR3 length equals 13 residues. With 7 bases removed from V and 8 bases from J, the gap between germline ends came to 12 bases.

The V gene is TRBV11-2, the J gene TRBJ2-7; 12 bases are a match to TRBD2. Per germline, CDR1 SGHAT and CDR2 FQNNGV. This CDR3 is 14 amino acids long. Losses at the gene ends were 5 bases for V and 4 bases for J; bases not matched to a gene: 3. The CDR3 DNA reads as TGTGCCAGCAGCCCCGGACTAGCGGGGTACGAGCAGTACTTC. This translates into CASSPGLAGYEQYF.

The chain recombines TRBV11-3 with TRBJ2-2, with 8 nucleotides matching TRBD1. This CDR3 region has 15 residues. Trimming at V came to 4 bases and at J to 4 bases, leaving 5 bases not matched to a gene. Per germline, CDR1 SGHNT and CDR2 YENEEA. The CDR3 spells CASSSGGMGTGELFF. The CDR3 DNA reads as TGTGCCAGCAGCTCAGGGGGCATGGGCACCGGGGAGCTGTTTTTT.

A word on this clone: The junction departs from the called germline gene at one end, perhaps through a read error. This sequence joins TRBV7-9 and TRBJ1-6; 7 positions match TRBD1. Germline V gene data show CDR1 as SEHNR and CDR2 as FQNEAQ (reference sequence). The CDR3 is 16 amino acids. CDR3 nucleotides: TGTTCCAGCAGCGCACTGACAGGGACCTATAATTCACCCCTCCACTTT. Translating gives CSSSALTGTYNSPLHF.

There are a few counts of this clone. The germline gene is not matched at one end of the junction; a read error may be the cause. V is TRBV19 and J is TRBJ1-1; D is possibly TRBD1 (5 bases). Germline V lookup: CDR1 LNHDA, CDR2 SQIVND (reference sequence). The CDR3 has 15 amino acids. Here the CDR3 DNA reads TGTGCCAGTAGGATAGGGGCCCATGCGTTCACTGAAGCTTTCTTT. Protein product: CASRIGAHAFTEAFF.

The CDR3 DNA sequence: TGTGCCAGCAGTTACTCGAGGCTGAGCTCCTACAATGAGCAGTTCTTC. The encoded protein is CASSYSRLSSYNEQFF. The chain couples TRBV6-5 to TRBJ2-1; D is unresolved. The CDR3 loop spans 16 amino acids. Germline CDR1 reads MNHEY; CDR2 reads SVGAGI. Deletions cut 0 bases from V and 0 bases from J, with 9 bases between.

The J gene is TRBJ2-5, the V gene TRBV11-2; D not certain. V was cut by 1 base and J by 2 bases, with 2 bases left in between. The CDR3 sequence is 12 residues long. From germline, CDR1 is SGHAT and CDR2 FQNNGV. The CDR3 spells CASSLVQETQYF. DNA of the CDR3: TGTGCCAGCAGCTTAGTACAAGAGACCCAGTACTTC. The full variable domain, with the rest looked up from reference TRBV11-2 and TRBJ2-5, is EAGVAQSPRYKIIEKRQSVAFWCNPISGHATLYWYQQILGQGPKLLIQFQNNGVVDDSQLPKDRFSAERLKGVDSTLKIQPAKLEDSAVYLCASSLVQETQYFGPGTRLLVL.

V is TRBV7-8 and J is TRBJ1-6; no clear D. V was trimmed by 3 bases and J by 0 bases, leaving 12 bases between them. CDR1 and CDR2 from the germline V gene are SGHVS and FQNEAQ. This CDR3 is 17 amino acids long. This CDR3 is CASSLIRQSSYNSPLHF. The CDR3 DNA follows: TGTGCCAGCAGCTTGATCAGGCAGAGCTCCTATAATTCACCCCTCCACTTT.

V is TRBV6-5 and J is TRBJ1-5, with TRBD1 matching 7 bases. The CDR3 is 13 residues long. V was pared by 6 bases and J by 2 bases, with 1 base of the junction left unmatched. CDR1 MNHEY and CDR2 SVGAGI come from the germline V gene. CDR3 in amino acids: CASRGTGNQPQHF. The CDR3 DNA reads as TGTGCCAGCAGGGGGACAGGCAATCAGCCCCAGCATTTT.

The CDR3 region is CASSQDLKGPSYGYTF. For the CDR3, the DNA is TGCGCCAGCAGCCAAGATCTTAAGGGGCCGTCCTATGGCTACACCTTC. This sequence joins TRBV4-1 and TRBJ1-2, with a possible D match to TRBD1 (5 bases). In germline, CDR1 is MGHRA, CDR2 YSYEKL. The V end lost 0 bases, the J end lost 4 bases, and 15 bases lay between the germline ends. This CDR3 region has 16 residues.

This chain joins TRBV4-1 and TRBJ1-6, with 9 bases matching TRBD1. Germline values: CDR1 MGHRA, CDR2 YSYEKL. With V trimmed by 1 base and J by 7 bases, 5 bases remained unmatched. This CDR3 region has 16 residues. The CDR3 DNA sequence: TGCGCCAGCAGCCAAGGACAGGGGGTCATAAATTCACCCCTCCACTTT. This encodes CASSQGQGVINSPLHF.

The CDR3 sequence: CASSLRGEKLFF. The DNA of the CDR3 is TGTGCCAGCAGCTTGAGGGGGGAAAAACTGTTTTTT. The V call is TRBV5-6, the J call TRBJ1-4, with D maybe TRBD1 (6 bases). The CDR3 spans 12 residues. The germline CDR1 and CDR2 sequences are SGHDT and YYEEEE. Trimming took off 1 base at V and 8 bases at J, with 6 bases between the two ends.

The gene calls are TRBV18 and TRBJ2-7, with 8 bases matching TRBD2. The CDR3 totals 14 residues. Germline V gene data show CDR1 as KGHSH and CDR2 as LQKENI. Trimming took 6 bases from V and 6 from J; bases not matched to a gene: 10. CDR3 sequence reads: CASSPSTSASEQYF. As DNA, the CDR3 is TGTGCCAGCTCTCCTTCGACTAGCGCGTCCGAGCAGTACTTC.

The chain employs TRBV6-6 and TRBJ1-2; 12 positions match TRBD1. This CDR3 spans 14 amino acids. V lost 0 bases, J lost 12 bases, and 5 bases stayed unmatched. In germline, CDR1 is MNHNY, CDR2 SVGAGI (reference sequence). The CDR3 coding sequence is TGTGCCAGCAGTTACTCCGGGACAGGGGGCTTGGACACCTTC. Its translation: CASSYSGTGGLDTF.

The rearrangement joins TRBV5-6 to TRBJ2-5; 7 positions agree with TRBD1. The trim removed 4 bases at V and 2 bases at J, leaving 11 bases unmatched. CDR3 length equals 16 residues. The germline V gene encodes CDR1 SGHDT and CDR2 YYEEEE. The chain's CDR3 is CASSAVRDRVQETQYF. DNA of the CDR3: TGTGCCAGCAGCGCGGTACGGGACAGAGTTCAAGAGACCCAGTACTTC. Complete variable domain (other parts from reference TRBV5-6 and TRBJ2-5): DAGVTQSPTHLIKTRGQQVTLRCSPKSGHDTVSWYQQALGQGPQFIFQYYEEEERQRGNFPDRFSGHQFPNYSSELNVNALLLGDSALYLCASSAVRDRVQETQYFGPGTRLLVL.

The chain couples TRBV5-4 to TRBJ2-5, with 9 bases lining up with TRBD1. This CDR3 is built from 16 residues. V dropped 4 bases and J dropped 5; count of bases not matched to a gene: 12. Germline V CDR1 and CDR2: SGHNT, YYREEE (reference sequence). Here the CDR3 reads CASSPGTGLNGETQYF. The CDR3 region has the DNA TGTGCCAGCAGCCCAGGGACAGGGTTGAACGGGGAGACCCAGTACTTC.

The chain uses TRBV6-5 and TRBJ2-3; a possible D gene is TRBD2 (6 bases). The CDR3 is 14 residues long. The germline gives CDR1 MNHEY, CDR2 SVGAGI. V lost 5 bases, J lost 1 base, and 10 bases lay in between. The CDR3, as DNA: TGTGCCAGCAGTCGGGACTTCCGCACAGATACGCAGTATTTT. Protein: CASSRDFRTDTQYF.

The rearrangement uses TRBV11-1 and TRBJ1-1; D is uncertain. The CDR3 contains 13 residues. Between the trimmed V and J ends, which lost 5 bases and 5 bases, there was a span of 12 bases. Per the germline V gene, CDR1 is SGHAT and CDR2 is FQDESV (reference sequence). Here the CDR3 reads CASSTRRDTEAFF. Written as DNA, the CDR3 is TGTGCCAGCAGCACCCGACGGGATACTGAAGCTTTCTTT.

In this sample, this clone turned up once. CDR3 region: CASSARTGYGYTF. CDR3 coding DNA: TGTGCCAGCAGTGCCCGGACAGGCTATGGCTACACCTTC. The chain recombines TRBV6-5 with TRBJ1-2; 7 bases agree with TRBD1. Germline CDR1 MNHEY, CDR2 SVGAGI. Trimming took 5 bases from V and 4 from J; bases not matched to a gene: 4. This CDR3 is 13 amino acids long.

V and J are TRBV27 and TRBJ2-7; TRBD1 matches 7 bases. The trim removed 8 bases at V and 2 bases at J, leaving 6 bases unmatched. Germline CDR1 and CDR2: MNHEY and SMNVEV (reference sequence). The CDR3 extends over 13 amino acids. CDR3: CASSRQGPYEQYF. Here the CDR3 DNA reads TGTGCCAGCTCCAGACAGGGTCCCTACGAGCAGTACTTC.

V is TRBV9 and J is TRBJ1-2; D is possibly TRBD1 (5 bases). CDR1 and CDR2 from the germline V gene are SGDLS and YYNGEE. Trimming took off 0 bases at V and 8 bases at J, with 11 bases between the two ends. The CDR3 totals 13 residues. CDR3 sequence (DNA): TGTGCCAGCAGCGTAGTTGTAGGGGTCGGCTACACCTTC. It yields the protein CASSVVVGVGYTF.

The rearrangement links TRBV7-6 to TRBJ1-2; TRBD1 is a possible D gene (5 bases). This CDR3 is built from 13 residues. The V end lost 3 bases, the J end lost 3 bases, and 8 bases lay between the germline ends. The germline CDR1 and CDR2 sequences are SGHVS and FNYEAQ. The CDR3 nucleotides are TGTGCCAGCAGCTTCCCAGGGTACTATGGCTACACCTTC. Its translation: CASSFPGYYGYTF.

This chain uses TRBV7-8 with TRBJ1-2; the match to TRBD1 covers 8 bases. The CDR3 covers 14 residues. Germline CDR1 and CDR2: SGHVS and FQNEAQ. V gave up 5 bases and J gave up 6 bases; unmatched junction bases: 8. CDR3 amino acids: CASSPGQGPDGYTF. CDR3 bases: TGTGCCAGCAGCCCTGGACAGGGACCGGATGGCTACACCTTC.

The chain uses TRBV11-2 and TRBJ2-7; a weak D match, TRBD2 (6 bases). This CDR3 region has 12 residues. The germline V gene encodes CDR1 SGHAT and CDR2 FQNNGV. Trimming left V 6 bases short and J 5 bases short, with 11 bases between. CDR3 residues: CASRLGGDEQYF. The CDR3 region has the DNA TGTGCCAGCAGGCTAGGCGGGGACGAGCAGTACTTC. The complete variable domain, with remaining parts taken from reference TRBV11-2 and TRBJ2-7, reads EAGVAQSPRYKIIEKRQSVAFWCNPISGHATLYWYQQILGQGPKLLIQFQNNGVVDDSQLPKDRFSAERLKGVDSTLKIQPAKLEDSAVYLCASRLGGDEQYFGPGTRLTVT.